The 10 T cell receptor beta chains below come from one sample, sequenced in a study of CD8 T cells in ankylosing spondylitis. One entry per CDR3 protein, called by TCRdb with MiXCR from the 5' RACE reads. Among 250,000 to 300,000 distinct CDR3 sequences listed, 20% were seen once. Material: blood, either unsorted or a sorted T cell fraction (not recorded which). These receptors were collected from a male donor with ankylosing spondylitis or in good health (not recorded which).

This clonotype was counted at least ten times. V and J are TRBV6-6 and TRBJ1-2; 7 bases are a match to TRBD1. V lost 6 bases, J lost 2 bases, and 0 bases stayed unmatched. The V gene's germline CDR1 is MNHNY and CDR2 SVGAGI (reference sequence). This CDR3 contains 12 residues. CDR3 bases: TGTGCCAGCAGGGACAGGAACTATGGCTACACCTTC. Translation gives CASRDRNYGYTF.

This clonotype has more than one count but fewer than ten. The V gene is TRBV7-8, the J gene TRBJ1-1; D not certain. V was shortened by 6 bases and J by 4 bases, with 12 bases between the two germline ends. The CDR3 totals 13 residues. Germline V gene sequence: CDR1 SGHVS, CDR2 FQNEAQ. CDR3 sequence (DNA): TGTGCCAGCAGTGTATCTGGGCGCACTGAAGCTTTCTTT. Its protein product is CASSVSGRTEAFF. The whole variable domain, remainder taken from reference TRBV7-8 and TRBJ1-1, is GAGVSQSPRYKVAKRGQDVALRCDPISGHVSLFWYQQALGQGPEFLTYFQNEAQLDKSGLPSDRFFAERPEGSVSTLKIQRTQQEDSAVYLCASSVSGRTEAFFGQGTRLTVV.

The count of this clonotype is one. In DNA form, the CDR3 reads TGTGCCAGCAGTTTAGTACTCAGCACTGAAGCTTTCTTT. It yields the protein CASSLVLSTEAFF. J is TRBJ1-1 and V is TRBV12-3 or TRBV12-4; unclear D gene. The CDR3 runs 13 residues. Trimming pared 1 base from V and 4 bases from J, leaving 7 bases between.

The chain is built from TRBV15 and TRBJ2-1, with a tentative D call TRBD2 (5 bases). Germline assignment: CDR1 LNHNV and CDR2 YYDKDF (reference sequence). The CDR3 has 16 amino acids. V was clipped by 1 base and J by 1 base, with 11 bases between them. The CDR3 reads CATSRAMDLSYNEQFF. DNA of the CDR3: TGTGCCACCAGCAGAGCCATGGACTTATCCTACAATGAGCAGTTCTTC.

The CDR3 region is CASSQRAGTDTQYF. CDR3 in DNA: TGTGCCAGCAGCCAACGGGCGGGCACAGATACGCAGTATTTT. This chain uses TRBV3-1 with TRBJ2-3, with unresolved D. CDR1 is LGHDT and CDR2 is YNNKEL in the germline V gene (reference sequence). CDR3 length equals 14 residues. Trimming took off 2 bases at V and 1 base at J, with 7 bases between the two ends.

This clonotype came up a few times. This chain joins TRBV3-1 and TRBJ2-1, with 12 nucleotides matching TRBD2. This CDR3 spans 18 amino acids. CDR1 and CDR2 (germline): LGHDT, YNNKEL (reference sequence). Losses at the gene ends were 4 bases for V and 10 bases for J; bases not matched to a gene: 17. CDR3 nucleotides: TGTGCCAGCAGCCCGACTAGCGGGAGCCCCCTCTTTAGGGTAGAGCAGTTCTTC. It specifies CASSPTSGSPLFRVEQFF.

V is TRBV4-1 and J is TRBJ2-1; TRBD1 matches 8 bases. CDR1 MGHRA and CDR2 YSYEKL come from the germline V gene. The V and J ends lost 1 base and 3 bases, in that order; junction bases with no gene match: 2. The length of the CDR3 is 15 residues. This chain's CDR3 is CASSQAGQVYNEQFF. In DNA form, the CDR3 reads TGCGCCAGCAGCCAAGCGGGACAGGTCTACAATGAGCAGTTCTTC.

The chain links TRBV6-6 to TRBJ2-7; 9 nucleotides align to TRBD1. There are 13 residues in the CDR3. Looked up from germline, CDR1 is MNHNY and CDR2 is SVGAGI (reference sequence). The trim removed 5 bases at V and 3 bases at J, leaving 2 bases unmatched. In DNA, the CDR3 is TGTGCCAGCAGTGGGACAGGGCTCTACGAGCAGTACGTC. Protein product: CASSGTGLYEQYV.

A few counts support this clonotype. The V gene is TRBV28, the J gene TRBJ1-2, with D unresolved. Germline CDR1 and CDR2: MDHEN and SYDVKM. The V end lost 6 bases, the J end lost 4 bases, and 18 bases lay between the germline ends. The CDR3 contains 15 residues. The chain's CDR3 is CASSSPSGPSYGYTF. In nucleotides, the CDR3 is TGTGCCAGCAGCTCCCCCTCTGGACCTAGCTATGGCTACACCTTC.

This clonotype was seen only once. The genes are TRBV11-3 and TRBJ2-1; the D call may be TRBD1 or TRBD2 (5 bases each). Germline V CDR1 and CDR2: SGHNT, YENEEA. Trimming pared 2 bases from V and 1 base from J, leaving 15 bases between. This CDR3 contains 17 residues. The CDR3 reads CASSLPPGRTSYNEQFF. CDR3 coding DNA: TGTGCCAGCAGCTTACCTCCGGGACGAACGTCCTACAATGAGCAGTTCTTC.